This note documents a single TCR beta chain sequence. Its specificity is not known. The data were taken from a study of OX40 agonist ivuxolimab in advanced cancers. About the research overall: Patients got intravenous ivuxolimab at 0.01 to 10 mg/kg every 2 weeks. Past anti-PD-1, anti-PD-L1 or anti-CTLA-4 therapy was accepted, and 30% to 50% had received some.

Study-wide findings and caveats: Dosing at 0.1 to 3.0 mg/kg was accompanied by clonal expansion of CD4+ and CD8+ blood T cells by week 6.

The CDR3 length is 15 residues. V dropped 5 bases and J dropped 7 bases, with 15 bases sitting between them. CDR1 and CDR2 from the germline V gene are SEHNR and FQNEAQ (reference sequence). This table comes from immunoSEQ multiplex PCR, and its TCRdb copy is limited to in-frame clones, with some not included. The data hold 80,000 to 100,000 clones, with about nine tenths observed a single time. The TCR sequence derives from an adult with an advanced solid tumor such as melanoma, head and neck, liver or kidney cancer. The chain links TRBV7-9 to TRBJ1-6, with D unresolved. Sequencing was performed on CD4+ or CD8+ T cells sorted from blood, taken in a trial of the OX40 agonist ivuxolimab. The CDR3 DNA follows: TGTGCCAGCAGCCCATCGTCGGCGGGGAATTCACCCCTCCACTTT. Amino acid sequence: CASSPSSAGNSPLHF.